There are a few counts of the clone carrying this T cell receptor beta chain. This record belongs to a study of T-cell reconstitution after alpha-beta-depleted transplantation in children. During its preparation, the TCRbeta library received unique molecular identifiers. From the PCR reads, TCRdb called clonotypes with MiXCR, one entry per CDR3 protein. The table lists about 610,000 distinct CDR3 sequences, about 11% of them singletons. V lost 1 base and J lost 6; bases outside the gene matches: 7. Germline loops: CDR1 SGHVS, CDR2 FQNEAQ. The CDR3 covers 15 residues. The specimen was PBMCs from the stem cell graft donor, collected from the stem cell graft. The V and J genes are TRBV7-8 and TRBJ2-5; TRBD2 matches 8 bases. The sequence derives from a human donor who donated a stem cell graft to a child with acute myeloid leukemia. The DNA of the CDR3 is TGTGCCAGCAGCTTAGACGGGAGGGGGGTCCAGACCCAGTACTTC. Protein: CASSLDGRGVQTQYF.